What follows are 27 T cell receptor beta chains derived from one specimen sequenced in a study of shared clonotypes between healthy human individuals (dated by TCRdb to 2018 to 2021). The library relied on the immunoSEQ multiplex PCR assay. As stored in TCRdb, this immuneACCESS dataset retains in-frame rearrangements with V and J assigned. A fraction of the clones does not appear; measured against another copy, unresolved V genes explain less than half of the discrepancy, and the remainder lacks a known reason. In all, the sample holds roughly 2.4 million clones, and approximately 96% of those were seen once. The biggest ten clones account for less than 0.15% of the sample. Material for sequencing was naive CD4+ T cells sorted from blood. Reading the label with the study, this specimen's cell subset or site is: CD45RA+ positively selected. Receptors originate from a man between 18 and 35 years old in good health.

J is TRBJ1-1 and V is TRBV5-4; TRBD1 agrees at 10 bases. The CDR3 runs to 16 residues. V lost 0 bases and J lost 1; bases outside the gene matches: 3. Looked up from germline, CDR1 is SGHNT and CDR2 is YYREEE (reference sequence). The CDR3 nucleotides are TGTGCCAGCAGCTTGGGACAGGGGGCGGCGAACACTGAAGCTTTCTTT. Protein: CASSLGQGAANTEAFF. Combining the CDR3 with reference TRBV5-4 and TRBJ1-1 gives the whole variable domain ETGVTQSPTHLIKTRGQQVTLRCSSQSGHNTVSWYQQALGQGPQFIFQYYREEENGRGNFPPRFSGLQFPNYSSELNVNALELDDSALYLCASSLGQGAANTEAFFGQGTRLTVV.

This sequence joins TRBV28 and TRBJ2-7; no definite D call. This CDR3 comprises 12 residues. V was trimmed by 5 bases and J by 9 bases, leaving 14 bases between them. Looked up from germline, CDR1 is MDHEN and CDR2 is SYDVKM. The CDR3 nucleotides are TGTGCCAGCAGTCCGTACCGGAATGGGCAGTACTTC. Its protein is CASSPYRNGQYF.

The chain carries TRBV9 and TRBJ1-1; perhaps TRBD1 as D (6 bases). This CDR3 is built from 15 residues. Germline assignment: CDR1 SGDLS and CDR2 YYNGEE. V lost 0 bases and J 0 bases, leaving 9 bases between the germline ends. The CDR3 spells CASSVDGQLNTEAFF. CDR3 in DNA: TGTGCCAGCAGCGTAGACGGACAGTTGAACACTGAAGCTTTCTTT.

This sequence joins TRBV6-1 and TRBJ2-5; D call uncertain. Between the trimmed V and J ends, which lost 8 bases and 5 bases, there was a span of 9 bases. This CDR3 comprises 11 residues. CDR1 is MNHNS and CDR2 is SASEGT in the germline V gene. CDR3 amino acids: CASGDGETQYF. The CDR3 DNA is TGTGCCAGCGGGGATGGGGAGACCCAGTACTTC.

The chain links TRBV10-3 to TRBJ1-2; D not certain. Germline assignment: CDR1 ENHRY and CDR2 SYGVKD. The germline V and J ends were trimmed by 4 bases and 1 base, with 7 bases remaining between them. The CDR3 is 13 residues long. CDR3 in amino acids: CAISVKDNYGYTF. DNA for the CDR3: TGTGCCATCAGTGTTAAGGATAACTATGGCTACACCTTC.

The chain joins TRBV28 to TRBJ2-2; a possible D gene is TRBD2 (6 bases). V lost 5 bases, J lost 4 bases, and 11 bases lay in between. The CDR3 totals 14 residues. Germline V gene data show CDR1 as MDHEN and CDR2 as SYDVKM. As DNA, the CDR3 is TGTGCCAGCAGTGGGGGGAGGAGCACCGGGGAGCTGTTTTTT. It yields the protein CASSGGRSTGELFF.

The chain recombines TRBV5-1 with TRBJ1-1; tentative D call: TRBD1 (5 bases). CDR3 length: 14 amino acids. With 5 bases removed from V and 1 base from J, the gap between germline ends came to 12 bases. Germline V gives CDR1 SGHRS, CDR2 YFSETQ. The CDR3 nucleotides are TGCGCCAGCAGTTTTCGCGGACAGAACACTGAAGCTTTCTTT. It specifies CASSFRGQNTEAFF.

The chain uses TRBV27 and TRBJ2-1; 7 bases agree with TRBD1. This CDR3 has 13 residues. J gave up 8 bases and V 5 bases, and 6 bases lay outside the gene matches. From germline, CDR1 is MNHEY and CDR2 SMNVEV (reference sequence). The CDR3 nucleotides are TGTGCCAGCAGTCTCCGACAGGGTTATGAGCAGTTCTTC. Its translation is CASSLRQGYEQFF.

V and J are TRBV18 and TRBJ1-2; D gene uncertain. CDR1 is KGHSH, CDR2 LQKENI, per germline. V lost 2 bases, J lost 2 bases, and 9 bases lay in between. The CDR3 length is 14 residues. CDR3 in amino acids: CASSPMDGNYGYTF. DNA for the CDR3: TGTGCCAGCTCACCAATGGACGGAAACTATGGCTACACCTTC.

V gene TRBV30 combines with J gene TRBJ2-1; D remains unclear. The CDR3 is 12 residues long. V lost 0 bases and J 7 bases, leaving 7 bases between the germline ends. The V gene's germline CDR1 is GTSNPN and CDR2 SVGIG (reference sequence). The CDR3 DNA reads as TGTGCCTGGAGTGTAAACCAAAATGAGCAGTTCTTC. This gives the protein CAWSVNQNEQFF.

The gene calls are TRBV7-8 and TRBJ2-7, with 8 bases fitting TRBD1. V was pared by 6 bases and J by 6 bases, with 10 bases of the junction left unmatched. CDR3 length equals 14 residues. Germline V gene lookup returns CDR1 SGHVS and CDR2 FQNEAQ. The CDR3 DNA follows: TGTGCCAGCAGTTTCCAGGGGGCGGTCGGCGAGCAGTACTTC. This translates into CASSFQGAVGEQYF.

The chain recombines TRBV15 with TRBJ2-7; maybe TRBD2 (5 bases). This CDR3 comprises 14 residues. Looked up from germline, CDR1 is LNHNV and CDR2 is YYDKDF (reference sequence). The V end was cut by 0 bases, the J end by 5 bases, with 11 bases between. The CDR3 spells CATSRDLGRDEQYF. Here the CDR3 DNA reads TGTGCCACCAGCAGAGATTTGGGGAGAGACGAGCAGTACTTC.

This rearrangement joins TRBV5-1 to TRBJ1-2; D unresolved. The CDR3 contains 15 residues. V was shortened by 4 bases and J by 7 bases, with 20 bases between the two germline ends. The V gene's germline CDR1 is SGHRS and CDR2 YFSETQ. For the CDR3, the DNA is TGCGCCAGCAGCGCCAGGCCGGGAGAGCATCTTGGCTACACCTTC. Protein product: CASSARPGEHLGYTF. The variable domain in full, completed from reference TRBV5-1 and TRBJ1-2, reads KAGVTQTPRYLIKTRGQQVTLSCSPISGHRSVSWYQQTPGQGLQFLFEYFSETQRNKGNFPGRFSGRQFSNSRSEMNVSTLELGDSALYLCASSARPGEHLGYTFGSGTRLTVV.

This chain connects TRBV2 to TRBJ1-4; no firm D call. The CDR3 covers 13 residues. Trimming stripped 4 bases from V and 8 bases from J, with 11 bases between. The germline gives CDR1 SNHLY, CDR2 FYNNEI. The CDR3 nucleotides are TGTGCCAGCAGTGTGGCAGTTCCGGAAAAACTGTTTTTT. Its translation: CASSVAVPEKLFF.

This clone was recorded once. V gene TRBV27 combines with J gene TRBJ1-5; TRBD1 agrees at 7 bases. The CDR3 runs to 14 residues. The germline gives CDR1 MNHEY, CDR2 SMNVEV (reference sequence). The junction had 6 bases not matched to a gene; V was cut back by 7 bases and J by 3 bases. The CDR3 sequence is CASKNTGDNQPQHF. The CDR3 DNA is TGTGCCAGCAAAAATACAGGGGACAATCAGCCCCAGCATTTT.

In the case of this clone: The identical CDR3 is also encoded by other nucleotide sequences in the sample. The chain couples TRBV6-1 to TRBJ2-1; 7 nucleotides agree with TRBD2. Germline CDR1 MNHNS, CDR2 SASEGT. CDR3 size: 11 residues. J lost 10 bases, V lost 8 bases, and 5 bases had no gene match. The CDR3 reads CASSRGGEQFF. The CDR3 DNA reads TGTGCCAGCTCCCGGGGAGGGGAGCAGTTCTTC.

V and J are TRBV30 and TRBJ2-3, with 8 bases identical to TRBD1. The germline V gene encodes CDR1 GTSNPN and CDR2 SVGIG (reference sequence). The V gene end was trimmed by 4 bases and the J gene end by 0 bases; junction bases not matched to a gene: 6. The CDR3 extends over 15 amino acids. The CDR3, as DNA: TGTGCCTGGACGGGGACAGGTCATAGCACAGATACGCAGTATTTT. It translates to CAWTGTGHSTDTQYF.

The chain recombines TRBV29-1 with TRBJ2-1, with D possibly being TRBD1 or TRBD2 (5 bases each). V lost 0 bases to trimming and J lost 4 bases, with 13 bases between them. Germline-derived CDR1 and CDR2 are SQVTM and ANQGSEA. The CDR3 length is 15 residues. CDR3 DNA: TGCAGCGTTGAAGAATCGGGGCTCGGGTACAATGAGCAGTTCTTC. Its protein is CSVEESGLGYNEQFF.

The gene calls are TRBV30 and TRBJ1-2, with D tentatively TRBD1 (5 bases). CDR1 and CDR2 (germline): GTSNPN, SVGIG (reference sequence). The CDR3 contains 11 residues. Trimming cost V 4 bases and J 8 bases, with 11 bases left between them. The CDR3, as DNA: TGTGCCTGGACCCAGGAGGGGGGCTACACCTTC. It is translated as CAWTQEGGYTF.

This sequence joins TRBV5-8 and TRBJ2-2; possibly TRBD2 for D (5 bases). In germline, CDR1 is SGHTS, CDR2 YDEGEE. Trimming removed 5 bases at V and 0 bases at J, with 20 bases between. This CDR3 contains 18 residues. The CDR3 DNA is TGTGCCAGCAGGGGCCGGGGTACGCAAGGCCCGAACACCGGGGAGCTGTTTTTT. Encoded protein: CASRGRGTQGPNTGELFF.

The chain couples TRBV5-6 to TRBJ2-2; 10 bases are shared with TRBD2. The ends lost 3 bases at V and 3 bases at J; junction bases unmatched: 14. Germline CDR1 reads SGHDT; CDR2 reads YYEEEE. The CDR3 contains 19 residues. The CDR3 sequence is CASSSVGWGTSVYTGELFF. The CDR3 DNA sequence: TGTGCCAGCAGCTCCGTCGGGTGGGGGACTAGCGTCTACACCGGGGAGCTGTTTTTT.

Worth noting for this clone: Other nucleotide sequences in the sample specify the same CDR3. This chain uses TRBV28 with TRBJ1-3; D is ambiguous. Germline V lookup: CDR1 MDHEN, CDR2 SYDVKM. The germline V and J ends were trimmed by 5 bases and 3 bases, with 5 bases remaining between them. This CDR3 has 12 residues. CDR3 loop: CASSPRGNTIYF. CDR3 sequence (DNA): TGTGCCAGCAGTCCACGTGGAAACACCATATATTTT. Together with reference TRBV28 and TRBJ1-3, the CDR3 gives the full variable domain: DVKVTQSSRYLVKRTGEKVFLECVQDMDHENMFWYRQDPGLGLRLIYFSYDVKMKEKGDIPEGYSVSREKKERFSLILESASTNQTSMYLCASSPRGNTIYFGEGSWLTVV.

This clone appeared once. This chain uses TRBV2 with TRBJ2-1; D could derive from TRBD1 or TRBD2 (5 bases each). Germline V gene sequence: CDR1 SNHLY, CDR2 FYNNEI. Trimming left V 7 bases short and J 7 bases short, with 14 bases between. The CDR3 totals 13 residues. CDR3 sequence (DNA): TGTGCCAGCACCCCACGGGACCTTAATGAGCAGTTCTTC. Its protein is CASTPRDLNEQFF.

The chain recombines TRBV12-2 with TRBJ2-7; the table's D call TRBD2 went unverified against the DNA. TRBV12-2 is termed a pseudogene. The CDR3 is 17 residues long. Written as DNA, the CDR3 is TGTGCAAGTCGCTTAGCGTGTCGCGGGGGGACTACCTACGAGCAGTACTTC. Translated: CASRLACRGGTTYEQYF.

With regard to this clone: The sample carries other DNA sequences with the same CDR3. V usage is TRBV6-1 and J usage is TRBJ2-5, with 11 bases matching TRBD2. The CDR3 length is 16 residues. V shed 1 base, J shed 5 bases, and the junction held 6 bases outside the gene matches. Germline V gene sequence: CDR1 MNHNS, CDR2 SASEGT. The CDR3 sequence is CASSEVLAGGRETQYF. CDR3 in DNA: TGTGCCAGCAGTGAAGTTTTAGCGGGGGGGCGGGAGACCCAGTACTTC.

This clone has only one observation. The rearrangement uses TRBV10-3 and TRBJ2-5; 8 bases fit TRBD2. The V gene's germline CDR1 is ENHRY and CDR2 SYGVKD. The V and J ends lost 10 bases and 7 bases, in that order; junction bases with no gene match: 11. The CDR3 runs to 13 residues. The CDR3 nucleotides are TGTGCCACCCAGGCCGGGGGGGCTGTGACCCAGTACTTC. It is translated as CATQAGGAVTQYF.

The chain recombines TRBV5-1 with TRBJ2-2; D is uncertain. CDR1 and CDR2 from the germline V gene are SGHRS and YFSETQ. V was clipped by 5 bases and J by 6 bases, with 8 bases between them. CDR3 size: 12 residues. The CDR3 region is CASRDGPGELFF. In nucleotides, the CDR3 is TGCGCCAGCAGAGATGGCCCCGGGGAGCTGTTTTTT. Combining the CDR3 with reference TRBV5-1 and TRBJ2-2 gives the whole variable domain KAGVTQTPRYLIKTRGQQVTLSCSPISGHRSVSWYQQTPGQGLQFLFEYFSETQRNKGNFPGRFSGRQFSNSRSEMNVSTLELGDSALYLCASRDGPGELFFGEGSRLTVL.